This T cell receptor (beta chain) derives from a study of blood T cells in healthy people across ages. Study results and limitations: Those diversity estimates obtained from one million T cells were thought to be underestimates.

For the second PCR, which ran for about 6 to 11 cycles, a sample-barcoded 5' primer and a J-beta primer mix were used. Every cDNA molecule bore a tag from a template-switch adaptor containing 12 random nucleotides. Each CDR3 protein is one row after TCRdb ran MiXCR on the 5' RACE reads. The table lists about a million distinct CDR3 sequences, 35% to 40% of them singletons, with over 10% in the top ten. With regard to this clonotype: Its antigen is not identified.

Germline lookup yields CDR1 SGHTA and CDR2 FQGTGA. The length of the CDR3 is 14 residues. This chain joins TRBV7-3 and TRBJ2-4; a possible D gene is TRBD2 (5 bases). The better agreement between TRBJ2-7 and the DNA end casts doubt on the J call. The material sequenced was blood. This TCR was sampled from a man between 18 and 29 years old in good health. CDR3 nucleotides: TGTGCCAGCAGCTTCTCTGGAGGCGGAGTCGAGCAGTACTTC. It specifies CASSFSGGGVEQYF.